This T cell receptor (beta chain) originates from a study of metastatic and nonmetastatic thyroid tumors. Overall study: Comparative analysis of repertoires was undertaken across blood and tumor or nodule tissue obtained from malignant and benign thyroid patients.

This clone has ten or more counts. None of the patients had undergone any treatment ahead of thyroid surgery. TCRdb reprocessed the PCR reads using MiXCR. The data contain approximately 84,000 clones, about 16% of them seen just once; the ten biggest clones take up just over 3.5%. The origin of this receptor is a female donor with papillary thyroid cancer or a benign thyroid nodule (not recorded which). Some clones in this sample may be carry-over from other donors' samples. Input material: blood.

This CDR3 reads CASSNRELTTDTQYF. The CDR3 nucleotides are TGTGCCAGCAGTAACAGGGAGCTTACCACAGATACGCAGTATTTT. This chain connects TRBV6-2 or TRBV6-3 to TRBJ2-3; D may be TRBD1 (6 bases). Germline V gives CDR1 MNHEY, CDR2 SVGEGT. V was clipped by 5 bases and J by 2 bases, with 14 bases between them. The CDR3 consists of 15 residues.